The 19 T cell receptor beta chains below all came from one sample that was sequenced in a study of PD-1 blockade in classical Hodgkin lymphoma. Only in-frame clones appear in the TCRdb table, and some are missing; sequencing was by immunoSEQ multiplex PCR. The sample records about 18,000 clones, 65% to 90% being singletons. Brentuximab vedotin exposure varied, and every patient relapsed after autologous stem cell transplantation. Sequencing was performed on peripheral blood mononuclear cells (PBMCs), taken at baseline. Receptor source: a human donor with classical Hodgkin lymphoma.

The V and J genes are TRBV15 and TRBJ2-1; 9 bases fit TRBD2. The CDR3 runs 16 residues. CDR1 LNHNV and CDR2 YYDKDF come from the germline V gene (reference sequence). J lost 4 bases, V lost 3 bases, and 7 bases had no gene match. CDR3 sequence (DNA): TGTGCCACCAGCAGGGCGCGGGGGGGCGGTTACAATGAGCAGTTCTTC. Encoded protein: CATSRARGGGYNEQFF.

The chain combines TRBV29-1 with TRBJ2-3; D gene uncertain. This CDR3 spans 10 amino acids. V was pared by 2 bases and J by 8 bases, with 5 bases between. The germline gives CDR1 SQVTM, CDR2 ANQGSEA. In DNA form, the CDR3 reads TGCAGCGTTGAACTTTCTACGCAGTATTTT. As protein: CSVELSTQYF.

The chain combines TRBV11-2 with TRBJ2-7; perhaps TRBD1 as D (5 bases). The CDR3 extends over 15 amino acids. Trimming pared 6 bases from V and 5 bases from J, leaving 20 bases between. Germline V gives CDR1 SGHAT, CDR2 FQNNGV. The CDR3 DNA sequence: TGTGCCAGCAGTGGCAAGGGGAAGACCAGGGACGAGCAGTACTTC. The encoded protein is CASSGKGKTRDEQYF.

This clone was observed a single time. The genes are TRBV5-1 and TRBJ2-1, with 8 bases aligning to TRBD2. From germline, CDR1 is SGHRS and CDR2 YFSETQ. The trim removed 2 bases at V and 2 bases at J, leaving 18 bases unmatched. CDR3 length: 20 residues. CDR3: CASSFALGREGRFPYNEQFF. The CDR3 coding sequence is TGCGCCAGCAGCTTCGCACTTGGCCGGGAGGGCCGCTTCCCCTACAATGAGCAGTTCTTC. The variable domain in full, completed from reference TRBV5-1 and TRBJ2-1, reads KAGVTQTPRYLIKTRGQQVTLSCSPISGHRSVSWYQQTPGQGLQFLFEYFSETQRNKGNFPGRFSGRQFSNSRSEMNVSTLELGDSALYLCASSFALGREGRFPYNEQFFGPGTRLTVL.

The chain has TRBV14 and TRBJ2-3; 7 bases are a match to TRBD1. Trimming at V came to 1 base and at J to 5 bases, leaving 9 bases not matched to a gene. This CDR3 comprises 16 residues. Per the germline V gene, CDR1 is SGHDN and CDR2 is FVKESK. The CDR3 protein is CASSQVRTGRLDTQYF. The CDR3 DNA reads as TGTGCCAGCAGCCAAGTCCGGACAGGTCGTTTAGATACGCAGTATTTT.

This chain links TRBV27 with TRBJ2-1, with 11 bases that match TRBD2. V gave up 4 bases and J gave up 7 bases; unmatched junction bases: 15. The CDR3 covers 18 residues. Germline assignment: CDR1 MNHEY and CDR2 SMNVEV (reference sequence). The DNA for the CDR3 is TGTGCCAGCAGTTCAATAGTGACTAGCGGGAATTCTCGGAATGAGCAGTTCTTC. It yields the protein CASSSIVTSGNSRNEQFF.

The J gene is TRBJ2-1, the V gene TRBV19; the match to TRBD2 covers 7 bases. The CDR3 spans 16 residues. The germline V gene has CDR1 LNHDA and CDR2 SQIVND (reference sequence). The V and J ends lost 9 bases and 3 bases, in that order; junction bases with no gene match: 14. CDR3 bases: TGTGCCAGCGGGGGAGGGAGAGGGGCAGGCTACAATGAGCAGTTCTTC. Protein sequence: CASGGGRGAGYNEQFF.

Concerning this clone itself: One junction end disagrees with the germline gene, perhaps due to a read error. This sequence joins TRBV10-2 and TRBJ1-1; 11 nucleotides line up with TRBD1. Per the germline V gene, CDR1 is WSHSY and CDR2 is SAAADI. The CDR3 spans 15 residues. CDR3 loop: CASRESGTGGTEAFF. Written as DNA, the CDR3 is TGCGCCAGCAGGGAGTCCGGGACAGGGGGGACTGAAGCTTTCTTT.

The CDR3 protein is CASSLWRYEQYF. The CDR3 nucleotides are TGTGCCAGCAGTTTATGGCGCTACGAGCAGTACTTC. The chain combines TRBV28 with TRBJ2-7; D is uncertain. Germline CDR1 and CDR2: MDHEN and SYDVKM. V lost 0 bases to trimming and J lost 3 bases, with 3 bases between them. The CDR3 is made up of 12 amino acids.

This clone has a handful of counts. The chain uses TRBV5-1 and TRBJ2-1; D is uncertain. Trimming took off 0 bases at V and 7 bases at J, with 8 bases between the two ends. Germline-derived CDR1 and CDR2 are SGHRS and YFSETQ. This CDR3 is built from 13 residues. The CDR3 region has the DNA TGCGCCAGCAGCTTGGGGGCGCAGAATGAGCAGTTCTTC. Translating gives CASSLGAQNEQFF.

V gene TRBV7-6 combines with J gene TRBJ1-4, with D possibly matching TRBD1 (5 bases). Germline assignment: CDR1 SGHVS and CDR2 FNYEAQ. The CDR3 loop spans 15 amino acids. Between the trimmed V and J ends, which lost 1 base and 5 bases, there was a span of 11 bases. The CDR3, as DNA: TGTGCCAGCAGCTTAGGAGGGGTTGTAAATGAAAAACTGTTTTTT. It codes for CASSLGGVVNEKLFF.

The CDR3 region is CASSFPQAGARNEQFF. DNA of the CDR3: TGTGCCAGCAGCTTTCCCCAAGCGGGAGCCCGGAATGAGCAGTTCTTC. V and J are TRBV11-2 and TRBJ2-1; 8 bases map to TRBD2. J gave up 7 bases and V 3 bases, and 11 bases lay outside the gene matches. Germline lookup yields CDR1 SGHAT and CDR2 FQNNGV. CDR3 size: 16 residues.

CDR3 protein: CASSLQLAGGRNTQYF. The DNA of the CDR3 is TGTGCCAGCAGTTTACAACTAGCGGGGGGGCGAAATACGCAGTATTTT. The chain combines TRBV28 with TRBJ2-3, with TRBD2 matching over 13 bases. The germline gives CDR1 MDHEN, CDR2 SYDVKM. With 2 bases clipped from V and 7 bases from J, the junction kept 6 bases outside the gene matches. CDR3 length equals 16 residues.

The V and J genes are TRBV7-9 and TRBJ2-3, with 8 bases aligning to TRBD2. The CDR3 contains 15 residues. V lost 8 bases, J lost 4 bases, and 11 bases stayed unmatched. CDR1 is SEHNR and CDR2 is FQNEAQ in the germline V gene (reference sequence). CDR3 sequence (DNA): TGTGCCAGCCTCGAAGCGGGAGTGGGCCCAGATACGCAGTATTTT. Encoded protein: CASLEAGVGPDTQYF. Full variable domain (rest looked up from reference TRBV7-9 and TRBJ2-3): DTGVSQNPRHKITKRGQNVTFRCDPISEHNRLYWYRQTLGQGPEFLTYFQNEAQLEKSRLLSDRFSAERPKGSFSTLEIQRTEQGDSAMYLCASLEAGVGPDTQYFGPGTRLTVL.

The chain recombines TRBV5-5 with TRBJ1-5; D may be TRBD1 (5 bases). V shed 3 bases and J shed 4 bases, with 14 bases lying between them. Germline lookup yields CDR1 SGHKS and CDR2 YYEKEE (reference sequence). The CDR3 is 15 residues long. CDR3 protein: CASSSGTESNQPQHF. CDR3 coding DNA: TGTGCCAGCAGCTCAGGGACGGAGTCTAATCAGCCCCAGCATTTT.

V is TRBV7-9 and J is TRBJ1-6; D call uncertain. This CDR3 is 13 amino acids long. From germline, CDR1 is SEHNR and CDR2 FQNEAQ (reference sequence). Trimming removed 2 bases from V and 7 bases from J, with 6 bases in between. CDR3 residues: CASSLSGNSPLHF. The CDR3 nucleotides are TGTGCCAGCAGCTTAAGTGGGAATTCACCCCTCCACTTT.

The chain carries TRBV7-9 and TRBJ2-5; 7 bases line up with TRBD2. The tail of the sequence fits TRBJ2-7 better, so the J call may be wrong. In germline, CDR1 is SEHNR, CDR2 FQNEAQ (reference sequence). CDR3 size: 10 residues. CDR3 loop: CASGGAEQYF. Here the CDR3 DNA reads TGTGCCTCGGGAGGCGCCGAGCAGTACTTC.

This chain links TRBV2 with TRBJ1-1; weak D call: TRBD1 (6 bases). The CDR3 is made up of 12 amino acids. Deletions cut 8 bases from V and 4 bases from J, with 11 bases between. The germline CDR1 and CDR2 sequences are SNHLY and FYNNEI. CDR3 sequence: CASYQGGTEAFF. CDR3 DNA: TGTGCCAGCTATCAAGGGGGCACTGAAGCTTTCTTT.

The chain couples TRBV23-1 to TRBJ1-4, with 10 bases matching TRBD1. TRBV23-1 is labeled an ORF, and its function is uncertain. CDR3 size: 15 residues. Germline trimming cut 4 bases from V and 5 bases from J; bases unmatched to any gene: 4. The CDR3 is CASSPRTGGNEKLFF. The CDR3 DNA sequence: TGCGCCAGCAGTCCGCGGACAGGGGGGAATGAAAAACTGTTTTTT.